This TCR beta chain is from a study of technical replicates of blood from a handful of donors. The table came from immunoSEQ multiplex PCR; TCRdb's copy has only in-frame clones and leaves some out. The data hold about 69,000 clones, with 88% observed a single time. In germline, CDR1 is SGHRS, CDR2 YFSETQ. V lost 4 bases to trimming and J lost 6 bases, with 11 bases between them. The CDR3 runs 13 residues. The sequenced sample was PBMCs. V and J are TRBV5-1 and TRBJ2-1; D call uncertain. The source is a human donor in good health. Some clones in this sample may be carry-over from other donors' samples. Here the CDR3 DNA reads TGCGCCAGCAGCCCCGGTCTCTTCAATGAGCAGTTCTTC. Translating gives CASSPGLFNEQFF.